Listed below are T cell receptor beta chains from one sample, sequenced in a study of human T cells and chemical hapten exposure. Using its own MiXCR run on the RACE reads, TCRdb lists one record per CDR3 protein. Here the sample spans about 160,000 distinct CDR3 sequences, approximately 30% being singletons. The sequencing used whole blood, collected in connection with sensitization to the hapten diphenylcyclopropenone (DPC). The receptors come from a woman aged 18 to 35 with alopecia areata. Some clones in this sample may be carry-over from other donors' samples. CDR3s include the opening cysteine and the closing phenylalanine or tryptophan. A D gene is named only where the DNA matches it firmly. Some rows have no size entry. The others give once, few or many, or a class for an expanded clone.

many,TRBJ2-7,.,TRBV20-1,CSARDSRSPFSEQYF,TGCAGTGCTAGAGATTCAAGGTCTCCGTTTTCCGAGCAGTACTTC
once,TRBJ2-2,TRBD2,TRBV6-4,CASKYDSGTNTGELFF,TGTGCCAGCAAGTACGATAGCGGGACGAACACCGGGGAGCTGTTTTTT
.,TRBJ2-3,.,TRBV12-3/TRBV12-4,CASSRELQDTQYF,TGTGCCAGCAGTCGGGAACTCCAAGATACGCAGTATTTT
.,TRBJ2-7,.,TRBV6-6,CASSYLARRQGGGDEQYF,TGTGCCAGCAGTTACTTGGCCCGAAGACAGGGTGGGGGGGACGAGCAGTACTTC
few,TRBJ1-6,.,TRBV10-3,CATRSAGRSYNSPLHF,TGTGCCACCCGATCGGCAGGCCGCTCCTATAATTCACCCCTCCACTTT
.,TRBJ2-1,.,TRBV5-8,CASSLGQGRDEQFF,TGTGCCAGCAGCTTGGGTCAGGGTCGGGATGAGCAGTTCTTC
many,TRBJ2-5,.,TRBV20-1,CSARDLETQYF,TGCAGTGCTAGAGATCTTGAGACCCAGTACTTC
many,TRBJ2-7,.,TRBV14,CASSQEVSHEQYF,TGTGCCAGCAGCCAAGAAGTCAGCCACGAGCAGTACTTC
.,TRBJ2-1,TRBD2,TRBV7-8,CASSLVVLAGGQKYEQFF,TGTGCCAGCAGCTTAGTCGTCCTAGCGGGAGGCCAGAAGTATGAGCAGTTCTTC
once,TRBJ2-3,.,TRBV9,CASSPRPPDTQYF,TGTGCCAGCAGCCCGAGGCCCCCAGATACGCAGTATTTT
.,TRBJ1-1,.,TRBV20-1,CSASRDMNTEAFF,TGCAGTGCTAGTAGGGACATGAACACTGAAGCTTTCTTT
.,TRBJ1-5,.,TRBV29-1,CSVGDTHSNQPQHF,TGCAGCGTTGGAGATACTCACAGCAATCAGCCCCAGCATTTT
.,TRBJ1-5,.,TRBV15,CATSLNTQGSQHF,TGTGCCACCAGCCTGAATACTCAGGGTTCTCAGCATTTT
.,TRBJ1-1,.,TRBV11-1,CASSLLQNTEAFF,TGTGCCAGCAGCTTACTACAGAACACTGAAGCTTTCTTT
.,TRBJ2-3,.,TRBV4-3,CASSQARDPNTQYF,TGCGCCAGCAGCCAGGCCCGGGACCCCAATACGCAGTATTTT
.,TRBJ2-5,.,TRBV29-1,CSVRPGQETQYF,TGCAGCGTTAGACCCGGCCAAGAGACCCAGTACTTC
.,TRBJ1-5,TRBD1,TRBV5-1,CASSLTGTDSNQPQHF,TGCGCCAGCAGCCTAACCGGGACAGATAGCAATCAGCCCCAGCATTTT
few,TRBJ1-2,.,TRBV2,CASKNLDTANYGYTF,TGTGCCAGCAAGAATTTGGACACAGCTAACTATGGCTACACCTTC
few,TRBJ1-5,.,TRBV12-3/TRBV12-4,CASSLGPRQNQPQHF,TGTGCCAGCAGTTTGGGTCCTCGACAGAATCAGCCCCAGCATTTT
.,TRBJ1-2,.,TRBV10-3,CAILRRTDYGYTF,TGTGCCATCCTCCGACGGACGGACTATGGCTACACCTTC
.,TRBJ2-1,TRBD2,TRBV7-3,CASSLGSLAGVSEQFF,TGTGCCAGCAGCTTAGGGAGCCTAGCGGGAGTGTCTGAGCAGTTCTTC
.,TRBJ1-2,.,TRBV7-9,CASSFIQDYSDGYTF,TGTGCCAGCAGCTTTATACAGGACTATAGCGATGGCTACACCTTC
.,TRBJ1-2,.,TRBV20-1,CSAARQRGYTF,TGCAGTGCTGCTCGTCAGAGGGGCTACACCTTC
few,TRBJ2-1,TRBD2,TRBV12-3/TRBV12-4,CASTKRGQFYNEQFF,TGTGCCAGCACGAAGCGGGGTCAATTCTACAATGAGCAGTTCTTC
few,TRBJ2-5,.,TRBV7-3,CASSLRREETQYF,TGTGCCAGCAGCTTACGCAGGGAAGAGACCCAGTACTTC
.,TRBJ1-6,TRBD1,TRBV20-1,CSARDPPDRVDSPLHF,TGCAGTGCTAGAGACCCGCCGGACAGGGTGGATTCACCCCTCCACTTT
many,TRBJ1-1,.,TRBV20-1,CSARDQREQMNTEAFF,TGCAGTGCTAGAGATCAAAGGGAACAAATGAACACTGAAGCTTTCTTT
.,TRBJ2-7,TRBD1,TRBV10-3,CAISGRDRGHEQYF,TGTGCCATCAGTGGCCGGGACAGGGGCCACGAGCAGTACTTC
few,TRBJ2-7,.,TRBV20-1,CSAASAYRTYEQYF,TGCAGTGCTGCCTCGGCATATCGGACCTACGAGCAGTACTTC
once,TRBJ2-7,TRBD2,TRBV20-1,CSAREGGSGSFYEQYF,TGCAGTGCTAGAGAGGGGGGAAGCGGGAGTTTTTACGAGCAGTACTTC
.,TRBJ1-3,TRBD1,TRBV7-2,CASSGGTGGNTIYF,TGTGCCAGCAGCGGGGGGACAGGGGGAAACACCATATATTTT
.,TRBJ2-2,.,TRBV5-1,CASSQRAGGPSYTGELFF,TGCGCCAGCAGCCAACGGGCAGGCGGCCCTTCGTACACCGGGGAGCTGTTTTTT
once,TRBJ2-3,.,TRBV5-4,CASSLEASWADTQYF,TGTGCCAGCAGCTTGGAGGCTAGCTGGGCAGATACGCAGTATTTT
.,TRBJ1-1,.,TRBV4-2,CASSPERWDTEAFF,TGTGCCAGCAGCCCGGAACGATGGGACACTGAAGCTTTCTTT
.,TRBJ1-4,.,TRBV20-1,CSARGMVEKLFF,TGCAGTGCGCGTGGCATGGTAGAAAAACTGTTTTTT
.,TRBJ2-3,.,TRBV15,CATSILWGQGSDTQYF,TGTGCCACCAGCATCCTTTGGGGGCAGGGGTCAGATACGCAGTATTTT
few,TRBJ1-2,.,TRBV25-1,CASSGTIDGYTF,TGTGCCAGCAGTGGTACGATTGATGGCTACACCTTC
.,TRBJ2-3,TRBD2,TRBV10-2,CASSEGGLAGGFTQYF,TGCGCCAGCAGTGAAGGGGGACTAGCGGGGGGTTTCACGCAGTATTTT
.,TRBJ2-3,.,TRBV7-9,CATGSDGSSTDTQYF,TGTGCCACAGGGTCAGACGGATCTAGCACAGATACGCAGTATTTT
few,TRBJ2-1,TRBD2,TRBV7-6,CASSLLKRERVGNEQFF,TGTGCCAGCAGCTTATTGAAGCGGGAGAGAGTAGGGAATGAGCAGTTCTTC
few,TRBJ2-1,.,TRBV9,CASSVSGGDEQFF,TGTGCCAGCAGCGTATCCGGGGGTGATGAGCAGTTCTTC
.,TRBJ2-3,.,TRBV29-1,CSVENRGTDTQYF,TGCAGCGTTGAGAACAGAGGCACAGATACGCAGTATTTT
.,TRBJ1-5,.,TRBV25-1,CASSESPNQPQHF,TGTGCCAGCAGTGAAAGTCCTAATCAGCCCCAGCATTTT
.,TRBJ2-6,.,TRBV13,CASSLEHLRSGANVLTF,TGTGCCAGCAGCTTAGAACATTTGCGCTCTGGGGCCAACGTCCTGACTTTC
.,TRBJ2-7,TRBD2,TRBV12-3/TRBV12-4,CASSFAAGGGEQYF,TGTGCCAGCAGTTTCGCCGCGGGAGGAGGCGAGCAGTACTTC
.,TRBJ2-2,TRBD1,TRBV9,CASSPQTGAPGELFF,TGTGCCAGCAGCCCCCAGACAGGGGCTCCCGGGGAGCTGTTTTTT
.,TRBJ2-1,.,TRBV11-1,CASSFGLADNEQFF,TGTGCCAGCAGCTTCGGTCTAGCCGACAATGAGCAGTTCTTC
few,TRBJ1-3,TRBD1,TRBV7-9,CASSAGTGVHTIYF,TGTGCCAGCAGCGCCGGGACAGGGGTTCACACCATATATTTT
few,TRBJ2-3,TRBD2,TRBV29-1,CSVEGFGGDTQYF,TGCAGCGTTGAGGGGTTCGGGGGGGATACGCAGTATTTT
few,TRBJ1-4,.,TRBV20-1,CSARDRRGRADEKLFF,TGCAGTGCTAGAGATCGGAGGGGCAGGGCAGATGAAAAACTGTTTTTT